Following are 3 T cell receptor beta chains from one sample sequenced in a study of beta chain features in type 1 diabetes (dated by TCRdb to about 2018). Libraries came from the immunoSEQ multiplex PCR assay. The entire isolated RNA was reverse transcribed using the High Capacity cDNA Reverse Transcription Kit, and thus expressed TCRB transcripts were sequenced. TCRdb stores this immuneACCESS table with in-frame sequences only. Part of the clones is absent; in the studies checked, under half of the shortfall reflects unresolved V genes, and no reason is known for the rest. The sample table lists 110,000 to 150,000 clones, around a tenth of them with a count of one. The top ten clones comprise almost 0.65% of the sample. Source material: central memory CD4+ T cells from blood. The receptors were gathered from a woman aged 35 to 49 in good health.

The chain employs TRBV29-1 and TRBJ2-7; 8 bases map to TRBD1. There are 13 residues in the CDR3. In germline, CDR1 is SQVTM, CDR2 ANQGSEA. Trimming at V came to 5 bases and at J to 5 bases, leaving 8 bases not matched to a gene. The CDR3 nucleotides read TGCAGCGTTTGGGGGCAGGGGGCCAACGAGCAGTACTTC. It specifies CSVWGQGANEQYF.

This clone was found a few times. This chain links TRBV4-1 with TRBJ2-2; no firm D call. V was trimmed by 1 base and J by 6 bases, leaving 12 bases between them. This CDR3 comprises 15 residues. CDR1 is MGHRA, CDR2 YSYEKL, per germline. The CDR3 loop is CASSQGLAGSGELFF. As DNA, the CDR3 is TGCGCCAGCAGCCAAGGTCTTGCAGGTTCCGGGGAGCTGTTTTTT.

This clone has a handful of counts. This CDR3 is CASSSMMTGTVSYEQYF. CDR3 bases: TGTGCCAGTAGTTCCATGATGACCGGGACAGTCTCCTACGAGCAGTACTTC. This sequence joins TRBV19 and TRBJ2-7, with TRBD1 matching 7 bases. This CDR3 is built from 17 residues. V lost 5 bases to trimming and J lost 0 bases; unmatched junction nucleotides: 13. CDR1 is LNHDA and CDR2 is SQIVND in the germline V gene (reference sequence).